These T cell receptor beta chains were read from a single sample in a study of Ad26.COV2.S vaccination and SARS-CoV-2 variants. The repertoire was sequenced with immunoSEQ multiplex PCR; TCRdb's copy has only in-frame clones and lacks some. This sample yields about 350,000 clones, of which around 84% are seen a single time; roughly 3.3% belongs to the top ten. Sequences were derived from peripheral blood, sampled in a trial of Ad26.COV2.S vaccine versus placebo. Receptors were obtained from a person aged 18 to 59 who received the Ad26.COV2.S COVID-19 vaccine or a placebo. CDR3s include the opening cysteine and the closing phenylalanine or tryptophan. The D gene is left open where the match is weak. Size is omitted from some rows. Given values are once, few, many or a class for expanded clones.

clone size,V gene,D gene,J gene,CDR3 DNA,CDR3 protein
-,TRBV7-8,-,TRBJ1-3,TGTGCCAGCAGCGTGGGGCTGGAAAACACCATATATTTT,CASSVGLENTIYF
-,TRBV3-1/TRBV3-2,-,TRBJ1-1,TGTGCCAGCAGCCAACAAACAGGTAACACTGAAGCTTTCTTT,CASSQQTGNTEAFF
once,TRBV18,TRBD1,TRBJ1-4,TGTGCCAGCTCACCGGGGACAGGGGTGTATGAAGAAAAACTGTTTTTT,CASSPGTGVYEEKLFF
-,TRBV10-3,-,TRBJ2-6,TGTGCCATCAGCGGTGGAGGGTTCGAGAACTCTGGGGCCAACGTCCTGACTTTC,CAISGGGFENSGANVLTF
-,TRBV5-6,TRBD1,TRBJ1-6,TGTGCCAGCGATAGACAGGGCTCCTATAATTCACCCCTCCACTTT,CASDRQGSYNSPLHF
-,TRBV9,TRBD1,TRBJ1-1,TGTGCCAGCAGCGCAACAGGGGTTGACACTGAAGCTTTCTTT,CASSATGVDTEAFF
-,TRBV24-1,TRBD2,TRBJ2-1,TGTGCCACCGGGAGCGGGACCCGGGGAGATGAGCAGTTCTTC,CATGSGTRGDEQFF
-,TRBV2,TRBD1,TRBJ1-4,TGTGCCAGCAGGGACTACGGGACAGGGGACGAAAAACTGTTTTTT,CASRDYGTGDEKLFF
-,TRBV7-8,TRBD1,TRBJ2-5,TGTGCCAGCAGCTTGGACAGGGAGACCCAGTACTTC,CASSLDRETQYF
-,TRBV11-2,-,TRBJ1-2,TGTGCCAGCAGCTTAACCCAGACACAACTTAACTATGGCTACACCTTC,CASSLTQTQLNYGYTF
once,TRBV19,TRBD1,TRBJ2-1,TGTGCCAGTATTTCAGGGGGTCTCTACAATGAGCAGTTCTTC,CASISGGLYNEQFF
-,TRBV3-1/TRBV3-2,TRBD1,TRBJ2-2,TGTGCCAGCGGCCAAACGGACAGGCTAACCGGGGAGCTGTTTTTT,CASGQTDRLTGELFF
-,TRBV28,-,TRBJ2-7,TGTGCCAGCAGTGCAACCCTTGGGGTGGAGGTGCAGTACTTC,CASSATLGVEVQYF
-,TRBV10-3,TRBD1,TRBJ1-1,TGTGCCATCAGCGGAGGGGACAGGGATGGAGGAACTGAAGCTTTCTTT,CAISGGDRDGGTEAFF
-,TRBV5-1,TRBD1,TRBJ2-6,TGCGCCAGCAGCTTAGGACAGGAGGCTGGGGCCAACGTCCTGACTTTC,CASSLGQEAGANVLTF
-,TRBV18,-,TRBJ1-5,TGTGCCAGCTCACCGTCAGTCGATCAGCCCCAGCATTTT,CASSPSVDQPQHF
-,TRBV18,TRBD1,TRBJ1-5,TGTGCCAGCTCACCACCTAACAGGGGTTCGGGGCAGCCCCAGCATTTT,CASSPPNRGSGQPQHF
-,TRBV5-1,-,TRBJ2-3,TGCGCCAGCAGCTTGGAAGATACGCAGTATTTT,CASSLEDTQYF
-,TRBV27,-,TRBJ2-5,TGTGCCAGCAGTCCGCGACGGTCCTTTGAGACCCAGTACTTC,CASSPRRSFETQYF
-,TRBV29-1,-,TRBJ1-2,TGCAGCGCCAGGGGCGGTGGCTACACCTTC,CSARGGGYTF
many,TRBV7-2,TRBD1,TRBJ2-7,TGTGCCAGCAGCTTTACAGGGGCCTCCTACGAGCAGTACTTC,CASSFTGASYEQYF
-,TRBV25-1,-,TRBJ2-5,TGTGCCAGCAGTGAATACGTTCCAGAGCGAGAGACCCAGTACTTC,CASSEYVPERETQYF
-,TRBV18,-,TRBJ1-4,TGTGCCAGCACTGACACCCGAGGGGATGAAAAACTGTTTTTT,CASTDTRGDEKLFF
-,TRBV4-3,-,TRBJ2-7,TGCGCCAGCAGCCAAGGGGAACTAGCACTATACGAGCAGTACTTC,CASSQGELALYEQYF
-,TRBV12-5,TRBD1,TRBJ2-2,TGTGCTAGTGGTCCCTTCACGGACAGGGACACCGGGGAGCTGTTTTTT,CASGPFTDRDTGELFF
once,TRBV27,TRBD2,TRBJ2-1,TGTGCCAGCAGTTTCTCCCGGGCTAGCGGGAGGGGGGGGTTCTTC,CASSFSRASGRGGFF
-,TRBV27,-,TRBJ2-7,TGTGCCAGCAGTTTCAGGGGGGGTCCCGAGCAGTACTTC,CASSFRGGPEQYF
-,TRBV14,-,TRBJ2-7,TGTGCCAGCAGTCTCTTGGTACGGAACGAGCAGTACTTC,CASSLLVRNEQYF
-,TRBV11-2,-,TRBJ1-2,TGTGCCAGCAGCCTCTTAATGTCAGTTTTCTACACCTTC,CASSLLMSVFYTF
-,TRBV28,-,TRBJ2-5,TGTGCCAGCAGGAGACACGAAAGGTTACAAGAGACCCAGTACTTC,CASRRHERLQETQYF